The entry that follows covers one T cell receptor (beta chain) sequence. An end of the junction differs from the germline gene, which may be a read error. The record originates from a study of blood T cells in healthy people across ages. CDR1 is SGHNT and CDR2 is YENEEA in the germline V gene. This CDR3 is built from 13 residues. A second roughly 6 to 11 cycle PCR used barcoded and J-beta primers. TCRdb reprocessed the 5' RACE reads with MiXCR, giving one entry per CDR3 protein. The sample consists of just under 550,000 distinct CDR3 sequences, 24% of them appearing once. This sample also belongs to another study, concerning T cells of mothers and their children.

Sequenced material: blood. The rearrangement joins TRBV11-3 to TRBJ2-1; D is unclear. The TCR sequence derives from a boy younger than 18 in good health. The CDR3 region has the DNA TGTGCCAGCAGCTTAGGGGTTAGCAATGAGCTGTTCTTC. Translated, it gives CASSLGVSNELFF.